This entry features one T cell receptor beta chain sequence. Its binding antigen is unknown. Base-call qualities are not available, and no considerably larger clone is one nucleotide away. The method behind the library was 5' RACE. Sequencing relied on an Illumina HiSeq 2500. The second PCR ran for about 7 to 11 cycles and used a J-beta primer mix along with a sample-barcoded 5' primer. A template-switch 5' adaptor carrying 12 random nucleotides introduced a unique molecular identifier onto each TCR beta cDNA molecule. Each sample yielded at least 3 million CDR3-containing paired-end reads. All of the RNA was converted into first-strand cDNA using the Mint cDNA synthesis kit, with a TRBC-specific oligonucleotide serving as the primer. After uracil-DNA glycosylase treatment, a first 18-cycle PCR used universal primers M1SS and BC2_uni_R on all cDNA. From the authors' description of their analysis: For normalization, 1 million high-quality reads were randomly selected from each sample, with every read carrying a distinct molecular identifier. Instead of being binned into consensus sequences, reads that shared molecular identifiers were thrown out. MiTCR, set to a Q25 quality threshold and the strictest error-elimination algorithm, was used for CDR3 identification, clonotype clustering and error correction. A nonparametric unseen species model using Euler transformation provided a lower-bound estimate of total TCR beta diversity. TCRdb ran its own pipeline on the public reads, namely fastp trimming at Q25 and MiXCR clone calling, and kept in-frame beta chains. Rows with a matching CDR3 protein are joined into one entry that keeps the most common DNA and genes. The V and J calls were determined by TCRdb, not by the authors. Here the sample has 1 million or so distinct CDR3 sequences; approximately 25% occur a single time. Approximately 0.75% of the sample is in the top ten clones.

The data were taken from a study of blood T cells in healthy people across ages (dated by TCRdb to between 2014 and 2017). Turning to the overall study: In model experiments, template switching captured roughly one uniquely barcoded TCR beta cDNA molecule for every two T cells. Age-related changes in TCR beta repertoire diversity were measured in the study by deep sequencing normalized with unique cDNA molecular identifiers. The donors were divided into four age groups: young (average roughly 17 years), middle-aged (over 35), aged (roughly 66) and long-lived (about 80). For two donors (one aged 18 to 30 and one aged 80 or older), the study analyzed two additional independent replicas of 1 million unique cDNA reads from the same blood draw.

Overall study results and their limits: A strong correlation was found between observed TCR beta diversity and the percentage of naive T cells measured by flow cytometry. Compared with the aged group, the long-lived group had more naive CD4+ T cells, fewer expanded clones and increased TCR diversity, suggesting age selection. Because donor CMV infection status was unknown, age-related changes in expanded clonotypes were potentially confounded. As age increased, observed TCR beta diversity per million T cells dropped in a roughly linear way, and a significant reduction was already evident by age 40. Total diversity estimates from one million sequenced T cells were considered lower bounds and underestimates. Because profiling used bulk unsorted PBMCs, naive and antigen-experienced compartments could not be compared conclusively.

From its cysteine to its phenylalanine, the CDR3 spans 13 amino acids. The entry retains the CDR3 DNA only, 39 bases that are in frame from base 1. From a lookup of the germline V gene, CDR1 and CDR2 are MNHEY and SVGAGI. Trimming takes 6 bases from V and 7 bases from J, and the germline ends sit 13 bases apart. Systemically healthy Caucasian individuals from Russia, some 36 in total and aged about 6 to 95 years, were included as donors. Each donor gave around 9.5 milliliters of peripheral blood, collected into EDTA-treated Vacutainer tubes. Ficoll-Paque density-gradient centrifugation was used to isolate PBMCs, with at least 7 million per sample. Total RNA was extracted from PBMCs with Trizol reagent, with at least 5 micrograms obtained per sample. The percentages of naive CD45RAhigh/CD27high T cells were determined by flow cytometry on a PBMC aliquot from every donor. The same data also went into a second study, on T cells of mothers and their children. Per that second paper: Nine systemically healthy Caucasian individuals served as donors, namely three mothers together with their six children. cDNA synthesis used all of the extracted RNA, with roughly 1.6 ug of RNA in each 15 ul reaction. In the second PCR, the M1S primer added sample barcodes and 2-4 random nucleotides. Over 9.5 million TCR beta CDR3 reads were obtained for each mother, and 2.7 million or so reads were obtained for each child. Thymic selection shapes the output of TCR recombination in a similar way in related and unrelated pairs, and inherited differences have a minor effect. Related mother-child pairs always showed normalized repertoire overlap that was slightly higher than in unrelated mother-child pairs, though the difference was never significant. No persistent microchimeric T cell clones were detected, at a sensitivity of roughly 96 clones per million clonotypes. The study used deep NGS to compare TCR beta repertoires of mothers and children, seeking features distinguishing related mother-child pairs from unrelated individuals. On average, the children were around 11 +/- 4 years old, while the mothers were about 40 +/- 4 years old. Libraries were sequenced on Illumina HiSeq 2000 with 100+100 nt paired-end reads after adapter ligation with NEBNext reagents. To avoid cross-contamination, the mother libraries and the child libraries were prepared a month apart and sequenced in separate runs. For each donor, somewhere between roughly 500,000 and 2,300,000 distinct TCR beta clonotypes were identified. Naive TCR beta clonotypes were estimated from low-frequency clonotypes matched to each donor's FACS-determined naive share, without sorting.

The chain is assembled from TRBV6-5 and TRBJ2-4; there is no confident call for the D gene. This clonotype originated in a girl between 2 and 10 years old in good health. The sample taken for sequencing was blood. The DNA is TGTGCCAGCAGCCGAGATTTGGGGAACATTCAGTACTTC. It encodes CASSRDLGNIQYF.